The sequence of this T cell receptor (beta chain) was determined in a study of T cell changes during pregnancy in multiple sclerosis. Assay used: immunoSEQ multiplex PCR; TCRdb lists only in-frame clones, some missing. This sample has around 100,000 clones, with almost 95% found just once. CDR3 length: 13 residues. Germline assignment: CDR1 LNHDA and CDR2 SQIVND (reference sequence). V gave up 5 bases and J gave up 4 bases, with 9 bases separating them. This clonotype was sampled from a female donor with multiple sclerosis, enrolled in a pregnancy study. The sequencing here drew on peripheral blood, taken before pregnancy. The chain recombines TRBV19 with TRBJ2-1; the D gene is possibly TRBD1 (5 bases). CDR3 DNA: TGTGCCAGTAGTTCGACAGTTTACAATGAGCAGTTCTTC. This encodes CASSSTVYNEQFF.